The 14 T cell receptor beta chains reported below all come from one sample, sequenced in a study of tumor and adjacent non-tumor tissue in lung cancer. TCRbeta libraries were built with three rounds of nested PCR, modified from ARM-PCR. TCRdb re-called the multiplex PCR reads with MiXCR, one entry per CDR3 protein. There are about 80,000 distinct CDR3 sequences in the sample; roughly 70% occur only once, and roughly 12% lies in the top ten. No cell sorting was done before RNA was extracted from the tissue. What was sequenced was lung tumor tissue. The receptors shown here come from a woman in her seventies with non-small cell lung cancer.

The rearrangement links TRBV28 to TRBJ2-3; no clear D gene. Germline assignment: CDR1 MDHEN and CDR2 SYDVKM. The CDR3 consists of 11 residues. The germline V and J ends were trimmed by 10 bases and 9 bases, with 14 bases remaining between them. The chain's CDR3 is CANSTQETQYF. The CDR3 DNA reads TGTGCCAACAGCACGCAGGAAACGCAGTATTTT.

Points on this clonotype: A read error may produce the germline difference seen at one junction end. CDR3 residues: CGVKRQGIYEQFF. The CDR3 DNA sequence: TGCGGCGTAAAACGGCAGGGCATATATGAGCAGTTTTTC. The chain recombines TRBV29-1 with TRBJ2-1; TRBD1 is a possible D gene (5 bases). In germline, CDR1 is SQVTM, CDR2 ANQGSEA. There are 13 residues in the CDR3.

Regarding this clonotype: At one boundary the junction diverges from the germline segment, which might be a read error. The J gene is TRBJ2-2, the V gene TRBV5-1; D is perhaps TRBD2 (5 bases). In germline, CDR1 is SGHRS, CDR2 YFSETQ. CDR3 length equals 16 residues. This CDR3 reads CASSPLTGEQTGELFF. For the CDR3, the DNA is TGCGCCAGCAGCCCGCTGACCGGGGAGCAGACCGGGGAGTTGTTTTTT. The variable domain in full, with the rest retrieved from reference TRBV5-1 and TRBJ2-2, is KAGVTQTPRYLIKTRGQQVTLSCSPISGHRSVSWYQQTPGQGLQFLFEYFSETQRNKGNFPGRFSGRQFSNSRSEMNVSTLELGDSALYLCASSPLTGEQTGELFFGEGSRLTVL.

This clonotype came up once. This likely comes from a read error, as the CDR3 has no conserved phenylalanine or tryptophan at its end. The gene calls are TRBV4-1 and TRBJ2-5, with a possible D match to TRBD1 (7 bases). CDR1 is MGHRA, CDR2 YSYEKL, per germline. CDR3 length equals 19 residues. This CDR3 is CANSQDLQGVTGRTETQYL. CDR3 nucleotides: TGCGCCAACAGCCAAGATCTCCAGGGGGTAACAGGGAGGACGGAGACCCAGTACCTC.

This clonotype showed up just a few times. It is likely a read error, because the conserved phenylalanine at the end of the CDR3 is missing. The V gene is TRBV6-5, the J gene TRBJ2-1; maybe TRBD1 (5 bases). Germline CDR1 and CDR2: MNHEY and SVGAGI. The CDR3 is made up of 12 amino acids. CDR3 nucleotide sequence: TGTGCCTGCAGTTACGGTAGGGGTGAGCAGTTCCTC. This sequence encodes CACSYGRGEQFL.

The J gene is TRBJ2-3, the V gene TRBV29-1; D gene ambiguous. Germline V gene lookup returns CDR1 SQVTM and CDR2 ANQGSEA. V was clipped by 6 bases and J by 3 bases, with 16 bases between them. The CDR3 runs 14 residues. The CDR3 loop is CSVIREGRTDTQYF. The CDR3 coding sequence is TGCAGCGTGATTCGAGAAGGGCGAACAGATACGCAGTATTTT.

This clonotype came up many times. The V and J genes are TRBV6-5 and TRBJ2-3, with no clear D. V dropped 6 bases and J dropped 0 bases, with 10 bases sitting between them. The CDR3 length is 14 residues. CDR1 and CDR2 (germline): MNHEY, SVGAGI. The chain's CDR3 is CASSQRISTDTQYF. The CDR3 DNA sequence: TGTGCCAGCAGCCAGCGAATTAGCACAGATACGCAGTATTTT.

In the case of this clonotype: An end of the junction does not agree with germline; a read error may underlie this. This chain joins TRBV5-5 and TRBJ2-7; 12 bases are a match to TRBD1. Germline V gene lookup returns CDR1 SGHKS and CDR2 YYEKEE (reference sequence). This CDR3 comprises 14 residues. The CDR3 nucleotides read TGTGCCAGCAGCTCGGGACAGGGGGCTTACGAGCAGTATTTC. As protein: CASSSGQGAYEQYF. Complete variable domain (other parts from reference TRBV5-5 and TRBJ2-7): DAGVTQSPTHLIKTRGQQVTLRCSPISGHKSVSWYQQVLGQGPQFIFQYYEKEERGRGNFPDRFSARQFPNYSSELNVNALLLGDSALYLCASSSGQGAYEQYFGPGTRLTVT.

A remark on this clonotype: One end of the junction varies from germline; a read error may be responsible. The chain is built from TRBV4-1 and TRBJ2-1; D gene unclear. The CDR3 loop spans 15 amino acids. CDR1 and CDR2 from the germline V gene are MGHRA and YSYEKL. CDR3: CTSSQPSTLSNEHFF. Written as DNA, the CDR3 is TGCACCAGCAGCCAACCTAGTACCCTCAGCAATGAGCATTTCTTC.

A word on this clonotype: An end of the junction differs from the germline gene, which may be a read error. V and J are TRBV29-1 and TRBJ2-2; D might be TRBD1 or TRBD2, each matching 5 bases. Germline CDR1 reads SQVTM; CDR2 reads ANQGSEA. The CDR3 contains 13 residues. The CDR3 DNA reads TGCAGCGTTAGTTGGGGGAACGCCGGGGTGCTGTTTTTT. It codes for CSVSWGNAGVLFF.

This clonotype was found once. At one boundary the junction diverges from the germline segment, which might be a read error. The chain uses TRBV12-3 or TRBV12-4 and TRBJ2-3, with a weak D call TRBD2 (6 bases). CDR3 length equals 15 residues. CDR3 sequence: CDSSLNMGLTGTQYF. CDR3 nucleotide sequence: TGTGACAGCAGTTTGAACATGGGACTCACAGGTACGCAGTATTTT.

V is TRBV11-1 and J is TRBJ2-5, with D perhaps given as TRBD1 or TRBD2 (5 bases each). CDR3 size: 14 residues. Per the germline V gene, CDR1 is SGHAT and CDR2 is FQDESV (reference sequence). CDR3 residues: CISSTYGGQETQYF. CDR3 in DNA: TGTATCAGCAGCACTTATGGGGGCCAAGAGACCCAGTACTTC.

As concerns this clonotype: Its ends do not fully match the called genes, so a read error is possible. The CDR3 sequence: CSGETARGLGESQNF. The CDR3 nucleotides are TGCAGCGGAGAGACGGCCAGGGGGCTTGGAGAGTCCCAGAACTTC. V and J are TRBV29-1 and TRBJ2-5, with 8 bases that match TRBD1. Germline V gives CDR1 SQVTM, CDR2 ANQGSEA. The CDR3 covers 15 residues. The full variable domain, rest sourced from reference TRBV29-1 and TRBJ2-5, is SAVISQKPSRDICQRGTSLTIQCQVDSQVTMMFWYRQQPGQSLTLIATANQGSEATYESGFVIDKFPISRPNLTFSTLTVSNMSPEDSSIYLCSGETARGLGESQNFGPGTRLLVL.

This clonotype has only one observation. A much larger clone differs from this one at a single base, so this may be a read error. V gene TRBV20-1 combines with J gene TRBJ2-3; 8 nucleotides agree with TRBD2. CDR3 size: 14 residues. The germline V gene encodes CDR1 DFQATT and CDR2 SNEGSKA (reference sequence). CDR3 sequence: CNAAGTRKEDTQYF. In DNA form, the CDR3 reads TGCAATGCAGCCGGGACTAGGAAGGAAGATACGCAGTATTTT.